Listed below are T cell receptor beta chains from one sample, sequenced in a study of T cell repertoires in cytomegalovirus infection. No antigen has been identified for these receptors. From the reads, TCRdb called clonotypes with MiXCR, one entry per CDR3 protein. Here the sample spans 650,000 to 900,000 distinct CDR3 sequences, over 25% being singletons. This sample comprised cultured CD8+ T cells from PBMCs, obtained from culture after CMV antigen stimulation. These receptors originate from a human donor in good health (CMV status not recorded). Some clones in this sample may be carry-over from other donors' samples. The CDR3 runs from the conserved cysteine through the conserved F or W. D genes are given only for firm matches. The size field is filled for only some rows; it gives once, few, many or a size class.

D	V	J	size	CDR3	DNA
-	TRBV19	TRBJ2-5	-	CASSIAGRDRETQYF	TGTGCCAGTAGTATAGCAGGCCGGGATAGAGAGACCCAGTACTTC
TRBD1	TRBV5-4	TRBJ1-1	few	CASSSGTGGSTEAFF	TGTGCCAGCAGCTCCGGGACAGGGGGTAGCACTGAAGCTTTCTTT
-	TRBV27	TRBJ1-2	-	CAGSLSRGSFNYGYTF	TGTGCCGGCAGTTTATCGAGAGGCTCTTTTAACTATGGCTACACCTTC
TRBD1	TRBV11-1	TRBJ2-5	-	CASSLWDRGQGETQYF	TGTGCCAGCAGCTTATGGGACAGGGGGCAGGGCGAGACCCAGTACTTC
-	TRBV12-3/TRBV12-4	TRBJ2-1	-	CASSLSGADEQFF	TGTGCCAGCAGTTTGTCGGGGGCCGATGAGCAGTTCTTC
-	TRBV7-6	TRBJ1-5	-	CASSLSSWQPQHF	TGTGCCAGCAGCTTAAGCTCTTGGCAGCCCCAGCATTTT
TRBD1	TRBV6-1	TRBJ1-1	few	CASSPAGTGRAFF	TGTGCCAGCAGTCCGGCCGGGACAGGGCGAGCTTTCTTT
TRBD1	TRBV19	TRBJ2-3	many	CASRGDRGLPHTDTQYF	TGTGCCAGTAGAGGGGACAGGGGCCTCCCCCACACAGATACGCAGTATTTT
-	TRBV27	TRBJ1-5	-	CASSLRQVGQPQHF	TGTGCCAGCAGTTTGAGACAGGTCGGTCAGCCCCAGCATTTT
-	TRBV19	TRBJ2-2	-	CVAGASPGELFF	TGTGTGGCAGGGGCCTCACCCGGGGAGCTGTTTTTT
TRBD1	TRBV29-1	TRBJ1-5	many	CSVVTGGGEPQHF	TGCAGCGTGGTTACAGGGGGAGGTGAGCCCCAGCATTTT
-	TRBV4-1	TRBJ1-4	-	CASSQDRGVNEKLFF	TGCGCCAGCAGCCAAGACCGGGGCGTTAATGAAAAACTGTTTTTT
TRBD1	TRBV7-2	TRBJ1-1	many	CASSLGQGIPEAFF	TGTGCCAGCAGCTTAGGACAGGGTATCCCTGAAGCTTTCTTT
TRBD1	TRBV27	TRBJ1-1	few	CASSSHRGGNTEAFF	TGTGCCAGCAGTTCACACAGGGGAGGGAACACTGAAGCTTTCTTT
-	TRBV28	TRBJ2-5	many	CASSREGEETQYF	TGTGCCAGCAGTCGAGAGGGGGAAGAGACCCAGTACTTC